This T cell receptor (beta chain) was profiled in a study of type 1 regulatory T cells. The V end was cut by 0 bases, the J end by 1 base, with 3 bases between. CDR1 is MNHEY, CDR2 SVGEGT, per germline. This CDR3 region has 13 residues. On this clonotype itself: The antigen is unknown.

TCRdb processed the reads anew with MiXCR; each CDR3 protein has one entry. This sample carries more than 60,000 distinct CDR3 sequences, 45% to 50% of them seen once, and the ten largest clones take more than 2%. The chain joins TRBV6-2 or TRBV6-3 to TRBJ1-1; no reliable D call. Specimen: cultured non-Tr1 T cells, either the whole culture or a sorted T cell fraction (not recorded which). The sequence derives from a human donor in good health. CDR3 amino acids: CASSYSENTEAFF. The CDR3 DNA reads as TGTGCCAGCAGTTACTCAGAGAACACTGAAGCTTTCTTT.